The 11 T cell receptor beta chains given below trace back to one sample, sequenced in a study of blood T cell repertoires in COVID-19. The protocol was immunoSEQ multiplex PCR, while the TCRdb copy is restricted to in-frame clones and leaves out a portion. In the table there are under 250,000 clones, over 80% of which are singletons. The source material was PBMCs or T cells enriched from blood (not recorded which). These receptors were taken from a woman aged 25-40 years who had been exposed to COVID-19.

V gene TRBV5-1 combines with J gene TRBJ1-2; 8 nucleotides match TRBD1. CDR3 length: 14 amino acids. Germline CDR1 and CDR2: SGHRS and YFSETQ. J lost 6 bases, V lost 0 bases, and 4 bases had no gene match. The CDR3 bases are TGCGCCAGCAGCTTGGCACAGGGGGTCCATGGCTACACCTTC. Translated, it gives CASSLAQGVHGYTF.

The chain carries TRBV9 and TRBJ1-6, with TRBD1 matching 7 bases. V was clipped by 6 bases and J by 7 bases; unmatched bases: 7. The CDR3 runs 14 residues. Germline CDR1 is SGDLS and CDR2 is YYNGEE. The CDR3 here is CASNMGQSNSPLHF. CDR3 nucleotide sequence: TGTGCCAGCAACATGGGACAGTCGAATTCACCCCTCCACTTT.

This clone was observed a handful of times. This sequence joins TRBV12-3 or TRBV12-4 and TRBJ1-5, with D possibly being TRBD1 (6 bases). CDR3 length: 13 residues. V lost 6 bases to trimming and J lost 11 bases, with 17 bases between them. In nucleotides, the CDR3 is TGTGCCAGCAGCTCCGACAGGAAAGGGTCCCAGCATTTT. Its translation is CASSSDRKGSQHF.

The CDR3: CASSGGRWQETQYF. CDR3 coding DNA: TGTGCCAGCAGCGGAGGGCGGTGGCAAGAGACCCAGTACTTC. The rearrangement uses TRBV5-4 and TRBJ2-5; D is perhaps TRBD2 (6 bases). V lost 4 bases and J 2 bases, leaving 12 bases between the germline ends. The V gene's germline CDR1 is SGHNT and CDR2 YYREEE (reference sequence). The CDR3 contains 14 residues.

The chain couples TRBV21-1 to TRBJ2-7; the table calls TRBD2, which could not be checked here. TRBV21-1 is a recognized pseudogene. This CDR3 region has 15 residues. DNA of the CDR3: TGTGCCAGCAGCGGGCGGTCTAGCGGGAGGGCCGAGCAGTACTTC. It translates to CASSGRSSGRAEQYF.

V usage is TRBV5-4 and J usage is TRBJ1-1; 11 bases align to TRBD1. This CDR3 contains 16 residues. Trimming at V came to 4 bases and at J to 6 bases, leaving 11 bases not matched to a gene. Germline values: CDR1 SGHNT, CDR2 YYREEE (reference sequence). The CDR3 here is CASSTGQGAKIAEAFF. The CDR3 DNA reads TGTGCCAGCAGCACAGGACAGGGGGCGAAGATTGCTGAAGCTTTCTTT. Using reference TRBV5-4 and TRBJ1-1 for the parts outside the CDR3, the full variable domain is ETGVTQSPTHLIKTRGQQVTLRCSSQSGHNTVSWYQQALGQGPQFIFQYYREEENGRGNFPPRFSGLQFPNYSSELNVNALELDDSALYLCASSTGQGAKIAEAFFGQGTRLTVV.

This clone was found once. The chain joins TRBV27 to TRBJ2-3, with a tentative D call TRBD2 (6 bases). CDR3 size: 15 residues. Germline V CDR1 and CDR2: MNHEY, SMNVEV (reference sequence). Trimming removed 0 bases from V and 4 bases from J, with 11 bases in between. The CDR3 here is CASSLSRWGADTQYF. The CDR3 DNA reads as TGTGCCAGCAGTTTATCAAGATGGGGGGCAGATACGCAGTATTTT.

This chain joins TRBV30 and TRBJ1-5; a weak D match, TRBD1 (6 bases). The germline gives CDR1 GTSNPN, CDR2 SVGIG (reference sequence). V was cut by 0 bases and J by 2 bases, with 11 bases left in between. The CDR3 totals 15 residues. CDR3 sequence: CAWSVGGGGNQPQHF. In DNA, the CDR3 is TGTGCCTGGAGTGTAGGGGGGGGCGGCAATCAGCCCCAGCATTTT. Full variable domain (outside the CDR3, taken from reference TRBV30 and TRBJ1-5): SQTIHQWPATLVQPVGSPLSLECTVEGTSNPNLYWYRQAAGRGLQLLFYSVGIGQISSEVPQNLSASRPQDRQFILSSKKLLLSDSGFYLCAWSVGGGGNQPQHFGDGTRLSIL.

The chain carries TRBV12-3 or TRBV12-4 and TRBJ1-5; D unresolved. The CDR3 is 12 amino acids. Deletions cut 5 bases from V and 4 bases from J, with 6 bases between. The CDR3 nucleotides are TGTGCCAGCAGTCTGGCTAATCAGCCCCAGCATTTT. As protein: CASSLANQPQHF.

This chain's CDR3 is CASSPGTEKNIQYF. Here the CDR3 DNA reads TGCGCCAGCAGCCCTGGGACAGAAAAAAACATTCAGTACTTC. The chain combines TRBV5-1 with TRBJ2-4, with 7 bases lining up with TRBD1. The V segment lost 4 bases and the J segment 4 bases; nucleotides outside the gene matches: 5. CDR1 is SGHRS and CDR2 is YFSETQ in the germline V gene. This CDR3 region has 14 residues.

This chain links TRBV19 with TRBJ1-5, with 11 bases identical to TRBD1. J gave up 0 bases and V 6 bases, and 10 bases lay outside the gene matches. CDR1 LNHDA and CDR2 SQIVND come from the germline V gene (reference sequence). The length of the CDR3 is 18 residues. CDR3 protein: CASRRAGTGGISNQPQHF. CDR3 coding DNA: TGTGCCAGTAGACGAGCTGGGACAGGGGGTATTAGCAATCAGCCCCAGCATTTT.